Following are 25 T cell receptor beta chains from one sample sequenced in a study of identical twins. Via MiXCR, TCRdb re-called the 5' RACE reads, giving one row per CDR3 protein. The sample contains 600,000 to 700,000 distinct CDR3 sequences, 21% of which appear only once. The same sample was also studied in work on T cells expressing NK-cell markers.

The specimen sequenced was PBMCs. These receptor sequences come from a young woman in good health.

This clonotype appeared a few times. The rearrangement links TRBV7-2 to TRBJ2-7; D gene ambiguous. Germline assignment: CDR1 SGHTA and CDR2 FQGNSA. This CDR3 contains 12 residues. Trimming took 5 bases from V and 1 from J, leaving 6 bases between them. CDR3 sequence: CASSALSYEQYF. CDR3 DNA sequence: TGTGCCAGCAGCGCACTATCCTACGAGCAGTACTTC.

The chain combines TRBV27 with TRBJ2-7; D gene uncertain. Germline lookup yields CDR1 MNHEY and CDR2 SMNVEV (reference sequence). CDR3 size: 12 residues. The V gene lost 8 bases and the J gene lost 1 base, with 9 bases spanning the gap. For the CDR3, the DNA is TGTGCCAGCTTGACACAATCCTACGAGCAGTACTTC. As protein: CASLTQSYEQYF.

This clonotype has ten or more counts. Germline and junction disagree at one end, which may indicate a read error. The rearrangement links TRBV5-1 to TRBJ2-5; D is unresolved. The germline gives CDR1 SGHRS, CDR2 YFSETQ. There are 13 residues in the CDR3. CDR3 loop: CASSLSREETQYF. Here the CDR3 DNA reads TGTGCCAGCAGCTTATCGAGAGAAGAGACCCAGTACTTC.

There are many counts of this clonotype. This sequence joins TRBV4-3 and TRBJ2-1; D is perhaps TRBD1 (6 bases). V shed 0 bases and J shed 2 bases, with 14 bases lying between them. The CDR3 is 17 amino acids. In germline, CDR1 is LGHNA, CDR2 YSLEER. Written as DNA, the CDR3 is TGCGCCAGCAGCCAAGATCTAGGGGGATCGCCCTACAATGAGCAGTTCTTC. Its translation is CASSQDLGGSPYNEQFF.

The chain's CDR3 is CASSSRRDSLYGYTF. The CDR3 nucleotides read TGTGCCAGCAGCTCTCGGCGGGACAGCCTCTATGGCTACACCTTC. This chain connects TRBV12-3 or TRBV12-4 to TRBJ1-2; TRBD1 matches 7 bases. The CDR3 totals 15 residues. Unmatched junction bases numbered 11, after V lost 6 bases and J lost 4 bases.

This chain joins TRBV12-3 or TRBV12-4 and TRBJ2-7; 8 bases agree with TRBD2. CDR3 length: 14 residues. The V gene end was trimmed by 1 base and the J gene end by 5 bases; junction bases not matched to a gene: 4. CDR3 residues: CASSLEASGHEQYF. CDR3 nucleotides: TGTGCCAGCAGTTTAGAGGCTAGCGGGCACGAGCAGTACTTC.

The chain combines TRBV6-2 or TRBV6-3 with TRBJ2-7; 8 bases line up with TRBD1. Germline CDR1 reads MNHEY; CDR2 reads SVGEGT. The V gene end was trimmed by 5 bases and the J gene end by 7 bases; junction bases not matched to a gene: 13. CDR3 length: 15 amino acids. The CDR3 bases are TGTGCCAGCAGTCCTTTCGACAGGGGAACGGGAGAGCAGTACTTC. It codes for CASSPFDRGTGEQYF.

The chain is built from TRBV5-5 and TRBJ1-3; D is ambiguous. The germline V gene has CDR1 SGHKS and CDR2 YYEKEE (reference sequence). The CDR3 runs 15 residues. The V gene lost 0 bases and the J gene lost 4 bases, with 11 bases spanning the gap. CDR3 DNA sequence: TGTGCCAGCAGCTTGGTTGGACCAGCCGGAAACACCATATATTTT. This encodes CASSLVGPAGNTIYF.

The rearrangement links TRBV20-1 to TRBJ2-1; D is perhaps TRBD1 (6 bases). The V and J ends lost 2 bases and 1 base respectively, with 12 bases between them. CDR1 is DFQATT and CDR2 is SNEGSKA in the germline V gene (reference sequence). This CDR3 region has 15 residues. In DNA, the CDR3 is TGCAGTGCTAGAAACAGGGAGTGGTCCTACAATGAGCAGTTCTTC. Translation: CSARNREWSYNEQFF.

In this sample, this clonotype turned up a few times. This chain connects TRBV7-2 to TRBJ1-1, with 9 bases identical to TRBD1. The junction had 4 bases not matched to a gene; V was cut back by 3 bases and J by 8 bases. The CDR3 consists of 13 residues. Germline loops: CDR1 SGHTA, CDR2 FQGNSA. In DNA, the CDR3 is TGTGCCAGCAGCTTCGGAGACAGGGGGGAAGCTTTCTTT. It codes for CASSFGDRGEAFF.

CDR3 in amino acids: CASSYSIGTSSYEQYF. The CDR3 DNA is TGTGCCAGCAGTTACTCGATAGGGACTAGCTCCTACGAGCAGTACTTC. The V and J genes are TRBV6-5 and TRBJ2-7; 8 nucleotides agree with TRBD2. V shed 0 bases, J shed 0 bases, and the junction held 4 bases outside the gene matches. Germline V gene sequence: CDR1 MNHEY, CDR2 SVGAGI. The CDR3 totals 16 residues.

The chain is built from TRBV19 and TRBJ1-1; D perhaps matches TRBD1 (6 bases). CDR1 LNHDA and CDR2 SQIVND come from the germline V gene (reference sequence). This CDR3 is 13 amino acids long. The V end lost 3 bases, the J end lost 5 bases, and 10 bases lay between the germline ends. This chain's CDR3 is CASSMGGLTEAFF. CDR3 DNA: TGTGCCAGTAGTATGGGGGGCTTGACTGAAGCTTTCTTT.

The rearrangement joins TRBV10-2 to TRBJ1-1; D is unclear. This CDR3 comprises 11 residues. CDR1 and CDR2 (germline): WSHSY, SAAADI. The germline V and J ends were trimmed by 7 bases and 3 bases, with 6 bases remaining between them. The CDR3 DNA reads TGCGCCAGCATGTTAGACACTGAAGCTTTCTTT. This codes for CASMLDTEAFF.

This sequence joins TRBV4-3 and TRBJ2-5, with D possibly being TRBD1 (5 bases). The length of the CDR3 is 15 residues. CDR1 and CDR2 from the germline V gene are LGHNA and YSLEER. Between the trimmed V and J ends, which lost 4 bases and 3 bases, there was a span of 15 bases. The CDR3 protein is CASSRLFLGEETQYF. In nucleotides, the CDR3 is TGCGCCAGCAGCCGACTCTTTCTAGGGGAAGAGACCCAGTACTTC.

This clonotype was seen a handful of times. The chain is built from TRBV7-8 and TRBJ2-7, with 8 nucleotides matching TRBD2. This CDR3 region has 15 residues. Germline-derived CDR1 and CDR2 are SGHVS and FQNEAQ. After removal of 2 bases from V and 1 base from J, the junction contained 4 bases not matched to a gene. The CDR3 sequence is CASSLFTSGSYEQYF. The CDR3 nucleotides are TGTGCCAGCAGCTTATTTACTAGCGGTTCCTACGAGCAGTACTTC.

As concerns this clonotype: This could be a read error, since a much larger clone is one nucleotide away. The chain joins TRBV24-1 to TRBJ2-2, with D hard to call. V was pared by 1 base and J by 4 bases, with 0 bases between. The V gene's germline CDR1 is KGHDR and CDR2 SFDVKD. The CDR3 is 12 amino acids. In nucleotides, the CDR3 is TGTGCCACCAGTGATTTCACCGGGGAGCTGTTTTTT. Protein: CATSDFTGELFF.

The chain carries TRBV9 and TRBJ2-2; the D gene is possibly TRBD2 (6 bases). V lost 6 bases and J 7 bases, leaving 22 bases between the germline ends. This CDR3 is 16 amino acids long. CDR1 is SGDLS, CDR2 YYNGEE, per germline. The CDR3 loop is CASTDPGGVGFGELFF. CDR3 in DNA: TGTGCCAGCACCGACCCCGGGGGAGTCGGGTTCGGGGAGCTGTTTTTT.

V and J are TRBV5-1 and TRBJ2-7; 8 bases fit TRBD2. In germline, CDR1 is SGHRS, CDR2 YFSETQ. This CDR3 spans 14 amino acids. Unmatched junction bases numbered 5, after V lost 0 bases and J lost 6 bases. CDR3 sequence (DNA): TGCGCCAGCAGCTTGGACGGGAGGGCCAGCGAGCAGTACTTC. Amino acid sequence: CASSLDGRASEQYF.

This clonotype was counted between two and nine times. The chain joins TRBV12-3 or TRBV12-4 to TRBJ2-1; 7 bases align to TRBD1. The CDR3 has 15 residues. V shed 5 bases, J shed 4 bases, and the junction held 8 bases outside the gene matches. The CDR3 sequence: CASSPEGAGYNEQFF. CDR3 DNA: TGTGCCAGCAGTCCCGAGGGGGCTGGATACAATGAGCAGTTCTTC.

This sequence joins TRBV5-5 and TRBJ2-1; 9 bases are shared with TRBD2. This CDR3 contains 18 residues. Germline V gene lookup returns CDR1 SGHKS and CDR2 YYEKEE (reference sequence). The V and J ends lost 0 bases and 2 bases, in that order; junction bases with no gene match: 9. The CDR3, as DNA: TGTGCCAGCAGCTTGGATCACAGCGGGGGGATCACCTACAATGAGCAGTTCTTC. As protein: CASSLDHSGGITYNEQFF.

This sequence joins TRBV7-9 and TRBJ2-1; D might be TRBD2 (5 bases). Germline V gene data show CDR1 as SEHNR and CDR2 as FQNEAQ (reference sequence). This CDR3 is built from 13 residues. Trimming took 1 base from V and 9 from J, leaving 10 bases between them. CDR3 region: CASSLGTQVEQFF. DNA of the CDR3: TGTGCCAGCAGCTTAGGGACTCAAGTTGAGCAGTTCTTC.

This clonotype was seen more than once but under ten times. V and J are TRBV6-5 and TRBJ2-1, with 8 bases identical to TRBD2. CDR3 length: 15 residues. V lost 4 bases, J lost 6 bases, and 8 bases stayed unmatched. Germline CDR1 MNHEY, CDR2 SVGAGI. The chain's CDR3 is CASSSPGLVINEQFF. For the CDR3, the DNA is TGTGCCAGCAGTTCCCCGGGACTAGTTATCAATGAGCAGTTCTTC.

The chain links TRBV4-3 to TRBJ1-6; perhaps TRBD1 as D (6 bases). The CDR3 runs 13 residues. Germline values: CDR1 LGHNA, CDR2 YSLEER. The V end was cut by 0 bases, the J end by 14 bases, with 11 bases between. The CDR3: CASSQDRGGTLHF. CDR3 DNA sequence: TGCGCCAGCAGCCAAGATCGAGGGGGAACCCTCCACTTT.

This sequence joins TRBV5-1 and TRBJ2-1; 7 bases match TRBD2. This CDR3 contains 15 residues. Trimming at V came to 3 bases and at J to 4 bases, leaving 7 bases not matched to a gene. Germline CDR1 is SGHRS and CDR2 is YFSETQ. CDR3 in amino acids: CASSSRGVAYNEQFF. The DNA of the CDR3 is TGCGCCAGCAGCTCCCGGGGGGTCGCGTACAATGAGCAGTTCTTC.

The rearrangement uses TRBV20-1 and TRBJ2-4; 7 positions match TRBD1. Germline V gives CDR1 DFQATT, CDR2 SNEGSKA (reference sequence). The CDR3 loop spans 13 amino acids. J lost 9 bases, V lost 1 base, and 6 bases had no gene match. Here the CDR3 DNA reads TGCAGTGCTAGAGGAGGGGGCGCAGTCATTCAGTACTTC. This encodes CSARGGGAVIQYF.